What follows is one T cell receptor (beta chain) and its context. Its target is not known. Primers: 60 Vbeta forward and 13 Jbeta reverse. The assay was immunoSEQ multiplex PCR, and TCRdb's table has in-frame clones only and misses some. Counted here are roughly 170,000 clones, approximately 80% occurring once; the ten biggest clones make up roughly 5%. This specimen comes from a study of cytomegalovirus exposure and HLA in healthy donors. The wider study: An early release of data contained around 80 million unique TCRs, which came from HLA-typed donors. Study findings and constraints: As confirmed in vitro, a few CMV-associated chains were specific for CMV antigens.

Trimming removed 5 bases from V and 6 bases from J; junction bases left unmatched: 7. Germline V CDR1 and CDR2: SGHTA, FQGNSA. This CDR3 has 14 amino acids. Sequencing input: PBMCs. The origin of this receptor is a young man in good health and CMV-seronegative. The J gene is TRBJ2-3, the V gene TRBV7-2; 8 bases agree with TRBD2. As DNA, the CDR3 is TGTGCCAGCAGCCAACGGACTAGCTTTGATACGCAGTATTTT. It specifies CASSQRTSFDTQYF.